This TCR beta chain was recorded in a study of OX40 agonist ivuxolimab in advanced cancers. About the research overall: Mean age about 60 years, range about 23 to 80; about 81% male. There were three patients with partial responses, one having hepatocellular carcinoma and two cutaneous melanoma.

As concerns this clone: Its matching antigen is unknown.

Broader study findings: Antigen specificity was not determined for the expanded peripheral T cells.

The table came from immunoSEQ multiplex PCR; TCRdb's copy has only in-frame clones and leaves some out. The data show 85,000 or so clones, 80% to 90% seen once. The CDR3 has 14 amino acids. V lost 5 bases, J lost 1 base, and 12 bases lay in between. Per germline, CDR1 SGHKS and CDR2 YYEKEE (reference sequence). This chain joins TRBV5-5 and TRBJ2-5, with TRBD1 as a possible D gene (6 bases). This receptor was identified in an adult with an advanced solid tumor such as melanoma, head and neck, liver or kidney cancer. The material was CD4+ or CD8+ T cells sorted from blood, obtained in a trial of the OX40 agonist ivuxolimab. CDR3: CASSLSGAQETQYF. The CDR3 nucleotides are TGTGCCAGCAGTTTGTCAGGGGCCCAAGAGACCCAGTACTTC.